Below, 28 T cell receptor beta chains from the same sample are listed, as sequenced in a study of blood T cell repertoires in COVID-19. The assay was immunoSEQ multiplex PCR, and TCRdb's table has in-frame clones only and misses some. The repertoire includes roughly 200,000 clones, around nine tenths of them detected once, and roughly 6.2% sits in the top ten. The specimen was peripheral blood. All receptors come from a man in his fifties or sixties who had recovered from COVID-19.

The rearrangement links TRBV19 to TRBJ2-2, with 7 bases aligning to TRBD1. CDR3 length: 16 amino acids. In germline, CDR1 is LNHDA, CDR2 SQIVND (reference sequence). V lost 4 bases, J lost 2 bases, and 7 bases stayed unmatched. The CDR3 sequence is CASSKRGQGNTGELFF. The CDR3 DNA reads as TGTGCCAGTAGTAAGAGGGGGCAAGGTAACACCGGGGAGCTGTTTTTT.

The chain has TRBV27 and TRBJ1-1, with D possibly being TRBD1 (6 bases). This CDR3 spans 14 amino acids. Trimming took 5 bases from V and 11 from J, leaving 21 bases between them. Germline V lookup: CDR1 MNHEY, CDR2 SMNVEV (reference sequence). The CDR3 nucleotides are TGTGCCAGCAGTCGTAGGGGTGAGGGGGTGCTCGCTTTCTTT. Translation: CASSRRGEGVLAFF.

This clone has a handful of counts. The rearrangement links TRBV4-1 to TRBJ1-6; tentatively, D is TRBD1 (5 bases). Trimming cost V 3 bases and J 7 bases, with 13 bases left between them. This CDR3 region has 15 residues. CDR1 MGHRA and CDR2 YSYEKL come from the germline V gene. The CDR3 loop reads CASSQGLKNNSPLHF. In DNA, the CDR3 is TGCGCCAGCAGCCAGGGACTTAAAAACAATTCACCCCTCCACTTT.

V and J are TRBV5-1 and TRBJ2-1; the D gene is possibly TRBD1 (6 bases). V was trimmed by 0 bases and J by 6 bases, leaving 13 bases between them. The length of the CDR3 is 15 residues. Germline CDR1 and CDR2: SGHRS and YFSETQ. Written as DNA, the CDR3 is TGCGCCAGCAGCTTGGGACAGGAGAAAAGCAATGAGCAGTTCTTC. The encoded protein is CASSLGQEKSNEQFF.

The CDR3 region has the DNA TGTGCCAGCAGTCCTCTAGCGGGAGGCACAGATACGCAGTATTTT. This sequence encodes CASSPLAGGTDTQYF. The chain links TRBV28 to TRBJ2-3; 10 nucleotides align to TRBD2. Germline V gene lookup returns CDR1 MDHEN and CDR2 SYDVKM. V lost 5 bases and J lost 1; bases outside the gene matches: 3. The CDR3 runs 15 residues.

The rearrangement links TRBV6-4 to TRBJ2-1; TRBD2 agrees at 9 bases. Germline V lookup: CDR1 MRHNA, CDR2 SNTAGT. CDR3 length: 15 amino acids. Trimming cost V 7 bases and J 8 bases; bases outside gene matches: 12. CDR3 coding DNA: TGTGCCAGCACCTGGAGGCTCGCGGGAGGGGATGAGCAGTTCTTC. As protein: CASTWRLAGGDEQFF.

V usage is TRBV9 and J usage is TRBJ1-6; unclear D gene. CDR1 is SGDLS and CDR2 is YYNGEE in the germline V gene. The CDR3 loop spans 18 amino acids. V gave up 4 bases and J gave up 0 bases, with 17 bases separating them. The CDR3 loop reads CASSPPLFGSSYNSPLHF. For the CDR3, the DNA is TGTGCCAGCAGCCCTCCCCTATTTGGGAGCTCCTATAATTCACCCCTCCACTTT.

The rearrangement links TRBV4-1 to TRBJ2-3, with D possibly TRBD1 on 5 matching bases. V was clipped by 2 bases and J by 4 bases, with 10 bases between them. Germline CDR1 MGHRA, CDR2 YSYEKL. CDR3 length equals 14 residues. CDR3 residues: CASSQLTVSDTQYF. CDR3 bases: TGCGCCAGCAGCCAACTGACAGTCTCAGATACGCAGTATTTT.

This chain uses TRBV6-5 with TRBJ2-1; 9 bases fit TRBD1. Germline CDR1 and CDR2: MNHEY and SVGAGI. V lost 8 bases and J lost 3; bases outside the gene matches: 5. This CDR3 is 14 amino acids long. CDR3 in amino acids: CASGQGIRYNEQFF. The CDR3 DNA sequence: TGTGCCAGCGGACAGGGGATACGCTACAATGAGCAGTTCTTC.

The V call is TRBV6-5, the J call TRBJ2-7, with D uncertain. This CDR3 has 13 amino acids. Trimming took 7 bases from V and 1 from J, leaving 11 bases between them. Per the germline V gene, CDR1 is MNHEY and CDR2 is SVGAGI. CDR3 nucleotides: TGTGCCAGCACCAGTGCGAGGTCCTACGAGCAGTACTTC. It translates to CASTSARSYEQYF.

This rearrangement joins TRBV9 to TRBJ1-1; no clear D. Trimming shortened V by 4 bases and J by 1 base, and 8 bases separated the two germline ends. From germline, CDR1 is SGDLS and CDR2 YYNGEE. This CDR3 region has 13 residues. The CDR3 is CASSTAGNTEAFF. Here the CDR3 DNA reads TGTGCCAGCAGCACAGCGGGGAACACTGAAGCTTTCTTT.

V is TRBV15 and J is TRBJ2-1; TRBD2 matches at 8 bases. Germline values: CDR1 LNHNV, CDR2 YYDKDF (reference sequence). The CDR3 has 15 amino acids. V lost 3 bases to trimming and J lost 9 bases; unmatched junction nucleotides: 10. CDR3 region: CATSRRTSQVAEQFF. The CDR3 DNA reads TGTGCCACCAGCAGGAGGACTAGCCAGGTGGCTGAGCAGTTCTTC.

V is TRBV9 and J is TRBJ1-3; 8 bases match TRBD1. Trimming took 0 bases from V and 3 from J; bases not matched to a gene: 5. Per germline, CDR1 SGDLS and CDR2 YYNGEE. The CDR3 runs to 16 residues. The CDR3 sequence: CASSVEVGTGGNTIYF. CDR3 DNA sequence: TGTGCCAGCAGCGTAGAAGTTGGGACAGGTGGAAACACCATATATTTT.

The genes are TRBV5-1 and TRBJ2-3; 12 bases fit TRBD2. The CDR3 spans 17 residues. V was pared by 4 bases and J by 2 bases, with 8 bases of the junction left unmatched. CDR1 and CDR2 (germline): SGHRS, YFSETQ. CDR3 sequence reads: CASSAKLAGGSTDTQYF. CDR3 DNA: TGCGCCAGCAGCGCGAAACTAGCGGGGGGCTCCACAGATACGCAGTATTTT.

The chain combines TRBV13 with TRBJ2-1; TRBD2 aligns across 8 bases. The CDR3 runs 14 residues. V lost 4 bases, J lost 4 bases, and 3 bases stayed unmatched. CDR1 and CDR2 (germline): PRHDT, FYEKMQ (reference sequence). The CDR3 is CASSSGLDYNEQFF. Written as DNA, the CDR3 is TGTGCCAGCAGCTCGGGACTAGATTACAATGAGCAGTTCTTC.

Only one count was recorded for this clone. The chain has TRBV9 and TRBJ2-3; TRBD2 matches at 9 bases. Germline values: CDR1 SGDLS, CDR2 YYNGEE. This CDR3 region has 16 residues. Germline trimming cut 0 bases from V and 2 bases from J; bases unmatched to any gene: 4. The CDR3 region is CASSVESGRPTDTQYF. Here the CDR3 DNA reads TGTGCCAGCAGCGTAGAAAGCGGGAGGCCCACAGATACGCAGTATTTT.

The rearrangement joins TRBV30 to TRBJ2-3; 11 bases map to TRBD2. Germline V gene sequence: CDR1 GTSNPN, CDR2 SVGIG (reference sequence). V lost 0 bases to trimming and J lost 10 bases; unmatched junction nucleotides: 6. The CDR3 covers 14 residues. Here the CDR3 DNA reads TGTGCCTGGAGTGTATCCCTAGCGGGAGGATCGCAGTATTTT. Protein product: CAWSVSLAGGSQYF.

The V call is TRBV29-1, the J call TRBJ1-1, with a weak D call TRBD1 (6 bases). V lost 3 bases, J lost 4 bases, and 9 bases lay in between. The CDR3 is 12 amino acids. CDR1 is SQVTM, CDR2 ANQGSEA, per germline. CDR3 sequence: CSVERGGTEAFF. The CDR3 DNA reads TGCAGCGTTGAGCGAGGGGGCACTGAAGCTTTCTTT.

The gene calls are TRBV6-6 and TRBJ2-7, with 8 bases that match TRBD1. This CDR3 region has 16 residues. V was pared by 4 bases and J by 4 bases, with 12 bases of the junction left unmatched. In germline, CDR1 is MNHNY, CDR2 SVGAGI (reference sequence). The CDR3 bases are TGTGCCAGCAGTTCGGGGGCGGCAGGGGGCGGGTACGAGCAGTACTTC. Protein product: CASSSGAAGGGYEQYF.

The chain carries TRBV7-2 and TRBJ1-2, with D hard to call. Trimming shortened V by 5 bases and J by 2 bases, and 9 bases separated the two germline ends. Germline V lookup: CDR1 SGHTA, CDR2 FQGNSA. The CDR3 totals 13 residues. The CDR3 sequence is CASSPHGNYGYTF. The CDR3 DNA follows: TGTGCCAGCAGCCCTCACGGGAACTATGGCTACACCTTC.

The chain employs TRBV27 and TRBJ2-7, with D unclear. Trimming pared 5 bases from V and 0 bases from J, leaving 5 bases between. Germline V gene data show CDR1 as MNHEY and CDR2 as SMNVEV (reference sequence). The CDR3 length is 12 residues. In DNA form, the CDR3 reads TGTGCCAGCAGTAGCGTCTCCTACGAGCAGTACTTC. It yields the protein CASSSVSYEQYF.

V is TRBV2 and J is TRBJ2-2; weak D call: TRBD2 (6 bases). V dropped 3 bases and J dropped 1 base, with 12 bases sitting between them. There are 16 residues in the CDR3. Germline V gene sequence: CDR1 SNHLY, CDR2 FYNNEI. The CDR3, as DNA: TGTGCCAGCAGTGATGCCGGGACTTTGAACACCGGGGAGCTGTTTTTT. As protein: CASSDAGTLNTGELFF.

The chain combines TRBV12-3 or TRBV12-4 with TRBJ2-2; D is ambiguous. The CDR3 is 11 amino acids. V lost 6 bases, J lost 7 bases, and 6 bases lay in between. CDR3 in amino acids: CASREDGELFF. DNA of the CDR3: TGTGCCAGCAGAGAGGACGGGGAGCTGTTTTTT.

V gene TRBV4-3 combines with J gene TRBJ1-5; D is ambiguous. This CDR3 contains 14 residues. CDR1 is LGHNA, CDR2 YSLEER, per germline. V shed 0 bases and J shed 0 bases, with 3 bases lying between them. The CDR3 bases are TGCGCCAGCAGCCAAGATCATAGCAATCAGCCCCAGCATTTT. Encoded protein: CASSQDHSNQPQHF.

The sample holds one count of this clone. The rearrangement joins TRBV10-2 to TRBJ1-6, with no clear D. Looked up from germline, CDR1 is WSHSY and CDR2 is SAAADI. V lost 6 bases and J 7 bases, leaving 13 bases between the germline ends. This CDR3 region has 14 residues. CDR3 in amino acids: CASRPRGPNSPLHF. CDR3 nucleotide sequence: TGCGCCAGCAGGCCGAGAGGGCCCAATTCACCCCTCCACTTT.

This clone is a singleton in its sample. The chain couples TRBV11-2 to TRBJ2-3, with D possibly TRBD2 on 6 matching bases. The length of the CDR3 is 17 residues. V gave up 4 bases and J gave up 4 bases, with 21 bases separating them. Germline V gene data show CDR1 as SGHAT and CDR2 as FQNNGV. The CDR3 bases are TGTGCCAGCAGCTCCGAGGAGGGCAGACCGTGGGCAGATACGCAGTATTTT. It encodes CASSSEEGRPWADTQYF.

The J gene is TRBJ1-5, the V gene TRBV6-1; possibly TRBD1 for D (6 bases). Germline V CDR1 and CDR2: MNHNS, SASEGT. This CDR3 spans 15 amino acids. With 1 base removed from V and 4 bases from J, the gap between germline ends came to 11 bases. The CDR3 nucleotides are TGTGCCAGCAGTGAAGAGAGGGGGACAAATCAGCCCCAGCATTTT. This sequence encodes CASSEERGTNQPQHF.

The chain joins TRBV14 to TRBJ2-1; 7 bases are a match to TRBD2. From germline, CDR1 is SGHDN and CDR2 FVKESK. V gave up 0 bases and J gave up 3 bases; unmatched junction bases: 11. The CDR3 totals 18 residues. The CDR3 protein is CASSQERLAEMYYNEQFF. Here the CDR3 DNA reads TGTGCCAGCAGCCAAGAGAGGCTAGCGGAGATGTACTACAATGAGCAGTTCTTC.